Presented here are 30 T cell receptor beta chains from one specimen sequenced in a study of cytomegalovirus exposure and HLA in healthy donors. Only in-frame clones appear in the TCRdb table, and some are missing; sequencing was by immunoSEQ multiplex PCR. The table includes roughly 180,000 clones, approximately 86% detected once. What was sequenced was PBMCs. These receptors all stem from a man aged 25-45 years in good health and CMV-seropositive.

In its sample, this clone was seen once. The chain uses TRBV27 and TRBJ2-1, with D unclear. There are 12 residues in the CDR3. Germline loops: CDR1 MNHEY, CDR2 SMNVEV (reference sequence). V was shortened by 5 bases and J by 7 bases, with 9 bases between the two germline ends. The DNA of the CDR3 is TGTGCCAGCAGTGAGATTACGAATGAGCAGTTCTTC. This codes for CASSEITNEQFF.

This clone turned up a few times. V gene TRBV5-4 combines with J gene TRBJ2-1; D not resolved. Trimming took off 0 bases at V and 5 bases at J, with 9 bases between the two ends. This CDR3 has 14 amino acids. CDR1 and CDR2 from the germline V gene are SGHNT and YYREEE (reference sequence). CDR3 sequence reads: CASSLVALDNEQFF. CDR3 DNA sequence: TGTGCCAGCAGCTTGGTTGCCCTCGACAATGAGCAGTTCTTC.

The chain recombines TRBV6-5 with TRBJ1-2; D gene uncertain. Germline-derived CDR1 and CDR2 are MNHEY and SVGAGI. CDR3 length: 14 residues. V lost 4 bases, J lost 8 bases, and 17 bases lay in between. The DNA for the CDR3 is TGTGCCAGCAGTTGGGATGGCACTCGTCGAGGCTACACCTTC. Its protein product is CASSWDGTRRGYTF.

The chain is built from TRBV2 and TRBJ2-2; 7 bases line up with TRBD1. The germline V gene has CDR1 SNHLY and CDR2 FYNNEI. Germline trimming cut 4 bases from V and 4 bases from J; bases unmatched to any gene: 9. The CDR3 has 16 residues. This CDR3 reads CASSGRQGSSTGELFF. DNA for the CDR3: TGTGCCAGCAGTGGTCGACAGGGTTCGAGCACCGGGGAGCTGTTTTTT.

As to this clone: One junction end does not reproduce the germline sequence, and a read error may be involved. Written as DNA, the CDR3 is TGTGCTAGCAGCTTAAGCTCCTACAATGAGCAGTTCTTC. It specifies CASSLSSYNEQFF. The J gene is TRBJ2-1, the V gene TRBV7-7; D gene uncertain. Germline V lookup: CDR1 SSHAT, CDR2 FNYEAQ (reference sequence). This CDR3 is 13 amino acids long.

This sequence joins TRBV5-1 and TRBJ1-5, with a weak D call TRBD1 (5 bases). This CDR3 has 15 amino acids. Trimming shortened V by 1 base and J by 4 bases, and 12 bases separated the two germline ends. CDR1 and CDR2 from the germline V gene are SGHRS and YFSETQ. This CDR3 is CASSLNTDSNQPQHF. The CDR3 DNA follows: TGCGCCAGCAGCTTGAATACCGACAGTAATCAGCCCCAGCATTTT.

The chain uses TRBV4-1 and TRBJ1-6, with D perhaps matching TRBD1 (6 bases). This CDR3 is built from 15 residues. With 9 bases removed from V and 9 bases from J, the gap between germline ends came to 21 bases. Germline CDR1 reads MGHRA; CDR2 reads YSYEKL. CDR3 sequence: CASSQGGGLGSPLHF. The CDR3 coding sequence is TGCGCCAGTTCACAAGGAGGGGGACTGGGTTCACCCCTCCACTTT.

The chain recombines TRBV6-1 with TRBJ2-7, with TRBD2 matching over 7 bases. With 2 bases clipped from V and 5 bases from J, the junction kept 0 bases outside the gene matches. The CDR3 consists of 12 residues. Germline lookup yields CDR1 MNHNS and CDR2 SASEGT. CDR3 nucleotides: TGTGCCAGCAGTGAAAGCGGGGACGAGCAGTACTTC. Translating it yields CASSESGDEQYF.

On this clone itself: The sample carries other DNA sequences with the same CDR3. The chain employs TRBV4-3 and TRBJ2-1, with D possibly called TRBD1 or TRBD2 (5 bases each). Germline V gives CDR1 LGHNA, CDR2 YSLEER. V dropped 0 bases and J dropped 7 bases, with 16 bases sitting between them. This CDR3 spans 16 amino acids. CDR3 in DNA: TGCGCCAGCAGCCAAGAAATGGGGGTCCCAGGTAATGAGCAGTTCTTC. Its translation is CASSQEMGVPGNEQFF.

The chain links TRBV5-4 to TRBJ1-3; a weak D match, TRBD1 (5 bases). The V end was cut by 3 bases, the J end by 0 bases, with 7 bases between. Per germline, CDR1 SGHNT and CDR2 YYREEE (reference sequence). The CDR3 is made up of 14 amino acids. Here the CDR3 DNA reads TGTGCCAGCAGCTACGGGGGCTCTGGAAACACCATATATTTT. Translating it yields CASSYGGSGNTIYF.

The CDR3: CASSLNPGGETQYF. In DNA, the CDR3 is TGTGCCTCCTCCCTGAACCCTGGGGGGGAGACCCAGTACTTC. The chain recombines TRBV30 with TRBJ2-5; D might be TRBD2 (6 bases). V was clipped by 7 bases and J by 5 bases, with 20 bases between them. The CDR3 is made up of 14 amino acids. CDR1 is GTSNPN, CDR2 SVGIG, per germline (reference sequence).

The gene calls are TRBV7-3 and TRBJ1-1, with D unclear. CDR1 is SGHTA and CDR2 is FQGTGA in the germline V gene. This CDR3 comprises 12 residues. Trimming took off 3 bases at V and 10 bases at J, with 12 bases between the two ends. The CDR3 reads CASSFSGSVAFF. In DNA, the CDR3 is TGTGCCAGCAGCTTTTCGGGTAGCGTAGCTTTCTTT.

The rearrangement links TRBV27 to TRBJ2-2; no clear D. Deletions cut 6 bases from V and 7 bases from J, with 12 bases between. From germline, CDR1 is MNHEY and CDR2 SMNVEV (reference sequence). This CDR3 spans 13 amino acids. The CDR3 nucleotides are TGTGCCAGCAGCTTAGCTGTAGGCGGGGAGCTGTTTTTT. It translates to CASSLAVGGELFF.

V usage is TRBV27 and J usage is TRBJ2-6; 12 positions match TRBD1. The V and J ends lost 7 bases and 4 bases, in that order; junction bases with no gene match: 8. The CDR3 sequence is 17 residues long. Germline values: CDR1 MNHEY, CDR2 SMNVEV (reference sequence). The CDR3, as DNA: TGTGCCAGCACCCCGGGACAGGGGGCGGAGGGGGCCAACGTCCTGACTTTC. Protein: CASTPGQGAEGANVLTF.

The chain links TRBV13 to TRBJ2-7; D gene ambiguous. This CDR3 spans 15 amino acids. Germline V CDR1 and CDR2: PRHDT, FYEKMQ (reference sequence). V lost 0 bases to trimming and J lost 0 bases, with 9 bases between them. The CDR3 reads CASSLGSLGSYEQYF. Here the CDR3 DNA reads TGTGCCAGCAGCTTAGGCAGCCTTGGCTCCTACGAGCAGTACTTC.

This chain connects TRBV6-5 to TRBJ2-3, with 14 bases that match TRBD2. Germline CDR1 and CDR2: MNHEY and SVGAGI. Trimming took 5 bases from V and 5 from J; bases not matched to a gene: 3. CDR3 size: 15 residues. The CDR3: CASSRLAGGKDTQYF. The CDR3 DNA sequence: TGTGCCAGCAGTCGACTAGCGGGAGGGAAAGATACGCAGTATTTT.

The count of this clone is one. V and J are TRBV5-4 and TRBJ2-5; TRBD2 matches at 9 bases. CDR3 length: 14 amino acids. Germline V gene sequence: CDR1 SGHNT, CDR2 YYREEE (reference sequence). V shed 0 bases, J shed 3 bases, and the junction held 0 bases outside the gene matches. In DNA form, the CDR3 reads TGTGCCAGCAGCTTGGGGACTAGCGAAGAGACCCAGTACTTC. This sequence encodes CASSLGTSEETQYF.

In its sample, this clone was seen once. V usage is TRBV4-3 and J usage is TRBJ2-3; D is unclear. CDR3 length equals 13 residues. Germline V gene sequence: CDR1 LGHNA, CDR2 YSLEER. V lost 4 bases and J 6 bases, leaving 11 bases between the germline ends. The DNA for the CDR3 is TGCGCCAGCAGCCGAACCTCTTGGGATACGCAGTATTTT. This gives the protein CASSRTSWDTQYF.

This clone was counted a few times. The chain joins TRBV2 to TRBJ2-3; D possibly corresponds to TRBD2 (6 bases). V lost 6 bases to trimming and J lost 1 base, with 17 bases between them. The length of the CDR3 is 16 residues. Germline V gene sequence: CDR1 SNHLY, CDR2 FYNNEI. The CDR3 loop reads CASRPNRGFGTDTQYF. The CDR3 DNA reads as TGTGCCAGCAGACCAAATCGGGGGTTTGGCACAGATACGCAGTATTTT.

This chain links TRBV5-6 with TRBJ1-5, with D uncertain. V was pared by 0 bases and J by 6 bases, with 7 bases between. In germline, CDR1 is SGHDT, CDR2 YYEEEE. The CDR3 loop spans 13 amino acids. CDR3 nucleotides: TGTGCCAGCAGCTTGGCCCCAGGTCAGCCCCAGCATTTT. It specifies CASSLAPGQPQHF.

The chain uses TRBV6-5 and TRBJ2-5; the match to TRBD2 covers 11 bases. The CDR3 loop spans 14 amino acids. V trimming: 7 bases; J trimming: 3 bases; junction bases outside the gene matches: 4. Looked up from germline, CDR1 is MNHEY and CDR2 is SVGAGI. As DNA, the CDR3 is TGTGCCAGCAACCGACTAGCGGGAAAAGAGACCCAGTACTTC. Its protein is CASNRLAGKETQYF.

J is TRBJ2-7 and V is TRBV9; 8 bases match TRBD1. The junction had 7 bases not matched to a gene; V was cut back by 5 bases and J by 0 bases. The germline V gene has CDR1 SGDLS and CDR2 YYNGEE. This CDR3 is 15 amino acids long. The CDR3 spells CASSPGQVSSYEQYF. CDR3 sequence (DNA): TGTGCCAGCAGTCCGGGACAGGTTAGCTCCTACGAGCAGTACTTC.

This clone has just a few counts. The chain joins TRBV6-5 to TRBJ2-7; either TRBD1 or TRBD2 may supply D (5 bases each). There are 15 residues in the CDR3. Trimming removed 0 bases at V and 6 bases at J, with 15 bases between. From germline, CDR1 is MNHEY and CDR2 SVGAGI. The CDR3 coding sequence is TGTGCCAGCAGTTACTCTAGGACGGGGCTGGGCGAGCAGTACTTC. Residues: CASSYSRTGLGEQYF.

The chain uses TRBV9 and TRBJ2-7, with a weak D call TRBD2 (5 bases). The V gene's germline CDR1 is SGDLS and CDR2 YYNGEE. The CDR3 runs to 16 residues. V lost 4 bases, J lost 1 base, and 18 bases lay in between. The CDR3 region has the DNA TGTGCCAGCAGCCCGAGGTCTGTCATAGCGTCCTACGAGCAGTACTTC. This translates into CASSPRSVIASYEQYF.

The chain is built from TRBV4-2 and TRBJ2-7, with D maybe TRBD2 (5 bases). Trimming stripped 3 bases from V and 0 bases from J, with 12 bases between. Germline-derived CDR1 and CDR2 are LGHNA and YNFKEQ. The CDR3 runs to 15 residues. The chain's CDR3 is CASSQEGLSSYEQYF. The CDR3, as DNA: TGTGCCAGCAGCCAGGAAGGACTCAGCTCCTACGAGCAGTACTTC.

The rearrangement uses TRBV28 and TRBJ2-4; D is ambiguous. The CDR3 length is 14 residues. V lost 6 bases to trimming and J lost 1 base, with 10 bases between them. From germline, CDR1 is MDHEN and CDR2 SYDVKM. The CDR3 sequence is CASSHLRAKNIQYF. CDR3 bases: TGTGCCAGCAGCCATCTTAGGGCCAAAAACATTCAGTACTTC.

The count of this clone is one. The same CDR3 also results from other DNA sequences found in this sample. V is TRBV7-9 and J is TRBJ2-7, with a possible D match to TRBD2 (6 bases). CDR3 length: 14 residues. V gave up 3 bases and J gave up 2 bases, with 11 bases separating them. In germline, CDR1 is SEHNR, CDR2 FQNEAQ (reference sequence). CDR3 region: CASSFRDFTYEQYF. Here the CDR3 DNA reads TGTGCCAGCAGCTTTCGGGACTTCACCTACGAGCAGTACTTC.

The chain has TRBV14 and TRBJ2-5, with D perhaps matching TRBD2 (7 bases). The V and J ends lost 0 bases and 4 bases respectively, with 18 bases between them. Germline V gene sequence: CDR1 SGHDN, CDR2 FVKESK. The CDR3 runs 17 residues. The CDR3 sequence: CASSQDLRGGPRETQYF. Here the CDR3 DNA reads TGTGCCAGCAGCCAAGATTTGAGGGGGGGCCCCCGAGAGACCCAGTACTTC. Looking up the rest from reference TRBV14 and TRBJ2-5 gives the full variable domain: EAGVTQFPSHSVIEKGQTVTLRCDPISGHDNLYWYRRVMGKEIKFLLHFVKESKQDESGMPNNRFLAERTGGTYSTLKVQPAELEDSGVYFCASSQDLRGGPRETQYFGPGTRLLVL.

The chain recombines TRBV6-5 with TRBJ1-2; 7 bases are shared with TRBD1. After removal of 6 bases from V and 4 bases from J, the junction contained 11 bases not matched to a gene. Germline V gives CDR1 MNHEY, CDR2 SVGAGI. The CDR3 has 15 residues. CDR3 in DNA: TGTGCCAGCAGCTCACCTTCGACAGGGAGCTATGGCTACACCTTC. Translated: CASSSPSTGSYGYTF.

This clone turned up a few times. The chain uses TRBV4-1 and TRBJ1-5; tentative D call: TRBD1 (5 bases). CDR3 length: 14 amino acids. V lost 4 bases and J 6 bases, leaving 13 bases between the germline ends. Germline lookup yields CDR1 MGHRA and CDR2 YSYEKL. CDR3 protein: CASSPAGVSQPQHF. DNA of the CDR3: TGCGCCAGCAGCCCAGCGGGGGTGAGTCAGCCCCAGCATTTT.